This passage covers 22 T cell receptor delta chains from one sample sequenced in a study of Vδ1+ human thymocytes. General study findings and limits: In the thymus, TRG and TRD repertoires looked highly polyclonal with Gaussian CDR3 lengths.

The template was reverse-transcribed extracted RNA. CDR3 amplicons came from multiplex PCR with pooled V-gene forward and constant-region reverse primers. TCRdb re-called the multiplex PCR reads via CATT. The top ten hold more than 0.25% of the sample, which has fewer than 90,000 delta-chain clones, approximately 37% seen once. Their cognate antigens are unknown. Input material: Vdelta1+ gamma-delta thymocytes from the thymus. The sample's subset: FACS-sorted CD3+ TCRalphabeta- TCRVdelta1+ TCRVdelta2- thymocytes. Source of these receptors: a boy in the first two years of life who had congenital heart surgery.

This chain links TRDV1 with TRDJ1; possible D gene TRDD3, 8 bases. Looked up from germline, CDR1 is TSWWSYY and CDR2 is QGS. CDR3 length: 16 residues. Trimming stripped 3 bases from V and 2 bases from J, with 16 bases between. The CDR3 DNA reads as TGTGCTCTTGGGGAGAGCCTTCCTGGGGGAACCGATAAACTCATCTTT. Protein product: CALGESLPGGTDKLIF.

This clone was picked up a small number of times. The chain combines TRDV1 with TRDJ1, with D possibly matching TRDD2 (6 bases). Trimming took 1 base from V and 2 from J, leaving 32 bases between them. Germline V gives CDR1 TSWWSYY, CDR2 QGS. This CDR3 spans 22 amino acids. The CDR3 sequence: CALGEPPPFRSSYEDVTDKLIF. The CDR3 DNA follows: TGTGCTCTTGGGGAACCCCCACCCTTCCGATCATCATACGAAGATGTTACCGATAAACTCATCTTT.

The chain joins TRDV1 to TRDJ1; possibly TRDD2 or TRDD3 for D (5 bases each). The V end was cut by 0 bases, the J end by 0 bases, with 29 bases between. Germline V gives CDR1 TSWWSYY, CDR2 QGS. The CDR3 consists of 22 residues. The CDR3 reads CALGELCLPYCRRGIYTDKLIF. The CDR3 region has the DNA TGTGCTCTTGGGGAACTATGTCTTCCCTACTGTAGGAGGGGAATTTACACCGATAAACTCATCTTT.

The chain has TRDV2 and TRDJ1; 8 bases are a match to TRDD3. Germline V gene lookup returns CDR1 GEAIGNYY and CDR2 EKD. V gave up 4 bases and J gave up 0 bases; unmatched junction bases: 15. This CDR3 has 18 amino acids. CDR3 bases: TGTGCCTGTGATAGCCTAGACTGGGGGTCAAAGTACACCGATAAACTCATCTTT. Its protein is CACDSLDWGSKYTDKLIF.

Of note for this clone: One end of the junction does not line up with germline, which may come from a read error. V is TRDV1 and J is TRDJ1; 9 bases match TRDD2. This CDR3 spans 21 amino acids. Germline CDR1 and CDR2: TSWWSYY and QGS. For the CDR3, the DNA is TGTGCTCTTGGGAAACTGGCCTTCCTACGCCTTACCCCACCTTACACCGATAAACTCATCTTT. Encoded protein: CALGKLAFLRLTPPYTDKLIF.

This clone was seen a handful of times. The rearrangement links TRDV1 to TRDJ1; D is possibly TRDD2 (5 bases). The CDR3 runs to 15 residues. Trimming took 4 bases from V and 1 from J, leaving 13 bases between them. Germline assignment: CDR1 TSWWSYY and CDR2 QGS. The DNA of the CDR3 is TGTGCTCTTGGGGTCTCCCTGCCTACCACCGATAAACTCATCTTT. This sequence encodes CALGVSLPTTDKLIF.

This clone was counted a single time. The chain uses TRDV1 and TRDJ1, with D possibly TRDD3 on 6 matching bases. V dropped 2 bases and J dropped 4 bases, with 32 bases sitting between them. The CDR3 extends over 21 amino acids. Looked up from germline, CDR1 is TSWWSYY and CDR2 is QGS. The CDR3 DNA reads as TGTGCTCTTGGGGAAACTAGGGAAAAGTCCCCCCAACTGGGTTGCATCGATAAACTCATCTTT. It specifies CALGETREKSPQLGCIDKLIF.

This clone was observed once. The chain joins TRDV1 to TRDJ1; TRDD3 matches 10 bases. The CDR3 sequence is 17 residues long. Per the germline V gene, CDR1 is TSWWSYY and CDR2 is QGS. V was pared by 5 bases and J by 9 bases, with 18 bases of the junction left unmatched. The CDR3 loop reads CALGSLEYSGGYSELIF. CDR3 nucleotides: TGTGCTCTTGGGAGCCTAGAATATTCTGGGGGATATTCAGAACTCATCTTT.

This clone was picked up a small number of times. The chain joins TRDV1 to TRDJ1; D remains ambiguous. V lost 3 bases and J 0 bases, leaving 23 bases between the germline ends. Germline values: CDR1 TSWWSYY, CDR2 QGS. The CDR3 totals 19 residues. The chain's CDR3 is CALGDGLATPRGYTDKLIF. CDR3 DNA sequence: TGTGCTCTTGGGGATGGCCTAGCGACCCCCCGTGGGTACACCGATAAACTCATCTTT.

Only a few counts were recorded for this clone. The V call is TRDV1, the J call TRDJ1; the match to TRDD3 covers 8 bases. The CDR3 sequence is 19 residues long. Germline V gene data show CDR1 as TSWWSYY and CDR2 as QGS. The V gene end was trimmed by 0 bases and the J gene end by 0 bases; junction bases not matched to a gene: 12. The CDR3 here is CALGELPPFYWGDTDKLIF. CDR3 coding DNA: TGTGCTCTTGGGGAACTCCCTCCTTTTTACTGGGGGGACACCGATAAACTCATCTTT.

For this clone: The same CDR3 is also encoded by other DNA sequences in this sample. V usage is TRDV1 and J usage is TRDJ1, with TRDD3 matching over 10 bases. Losses at the gene ends were 3 bases for V and 1 base for J; bases not matched to a gene: 17. Germline assignment: CDR1 TSWWSYY and CDR2 QGS. This CDR3 has 20 amino acids. CDR3 residues: CALGDPGGYWGISFTDKLIF. CDR3 in DNA: TGTGCTCTTGGGGATCCAGGGGGATACTGGGGGATTTCCTTCACCGATAAACTCATCTTT.

The rearrangement joins TRDV1 to TRDJ1; TRDD3 matches 7 bases. The V gene end was trimmed by 9 bases and the J gene end by 0 bases; junction bases not matched to a gene: 25. This CDR3 is 20 amino acids long. CDR1 and CDR2 (germline): TSWWSYY, QGS. CDR3 protein: CALGGLLYRSWGSYTDKLIF. As DNA, the CDR3 is TGTGCTCTCGGAGGCCTTCTCTACCGATCCTGGGGGTCGTACACCGATAAACTCATCTTT.

Comments on this clone: This CDR3 is also generated by other DNA sequences in the sample. The chain joins TRDV1 to TRDJ1; TRDD3 agrees at 9 bases. This CDR3 comprises 16 residues. Germline V gene sequence: CDR1 TSWWSYY, CDR2 QGS. J was trimmed by 0 bases and V by 4 bases; bases with no gene match: 6. CDR3: CALGGILGEHTDKLIF. The CDR3 DNA reads TGTGCTCTTGGGGGTATACTGGGGGAGCACACCGATAAACTCATCTTT.

The sample holds a few counts of this clone. V usage is TRDV1 and J usage is TRDJ1, with 8 bases lining up with TRDD3. The CDR3 covers 21 residues. J gave up 0 bases and V 0 bases, and 18 bases lay outside the gene matches. Germline CDR1 TSWWSYY, CDR2 QGS. CDR3 DNA sequence: TGTGCTCTTGGGGAACTTCCCCCCGCTACGTGGGGATACCTGTACACCGATAAACTCATCTTT. Protein: CALGELPPATWGYLYTDKLIF.

The chain links TRDV1 to TRDJ1; maybe TRDD2 (6 bases). The CDR3 loop spans 14 amino acids. V lost 1 base and J 9 bases, leaving 15 bases between the germline ends. Germline V gene sequence: CDR1 TSWWSYY, CDR2 QGS. CDR3 protein: CALGEPPLLRELIF. CDR3 nucleotides: TGTGCTCTTGGGGAACCCCCTCTCCTACGGGAACTCATCTTT.

This clone was seen a few times. V is TRDV1 and J is TRDJ1; 8 bases are a match to TRDD3. The CDR3 is made up of 21 amino acids. CDR1 and CDR2 from the germline V gene are TSWWSYY and QGS. Unmatched junction bases numbered 20, after V lost 2 bases and J lost 0 bases. The CDR3: CALGEIYVPGGVKPYTDKLIF. The CDR3 DNA sequence: TGTGCTCTTGGGGAAATCTACGTCCCTGGGGGAGTAAAACCTTACACCGATAAACTCATCTTT.

The genes are TRDV1 and TRDJ1, with unresolved D. Germline CDR1 is TSWWSYY and CDR2 is QGS. Trimming pared 3 bases from V and 0 bases from J, leaving 17 bases between. CDR3 length: 17 amino acids. Written as DNA, the CDR3 is TGTGCTCTTGGGGAGATTTGTGTGGGTCCCTACACCGATAAACTCATCTTT. This translates into CALGEICVGPYTDKLIF.

V is TRDV1 and J is TRDJ1; TRDD3 aligns across 7 bases. This CDR3 comprises 21 residues. The germline V gene has CDR1 TSWWSYY and CDR2 QGS. Trimming cost V 2 bases and J 2 bases; bases outside gene matches: 23. The CDR3 spells CALGEVCPPCILGVQTDKLIF. Written as DNA, the CDR3 is TGTGCTCTTGGGGAAGTTTGTCCTCCTTGTATCCTGGGGGTTCAAACCGATAAACTCATCTTT.

The chain joins TRDV1 to TRDJ1, with a weak D call TRDD3 (6 bases). Trimming left V 3 bases short and J 2 bases short, with 13 bases between. Germline CDR1 TSWWSYY, CDR2 QGS. CDR3 size: 15 residues. The CDR3 is CALGDFWGGTDKLIF. CDR3 DNA: TGTGCTCTTGGGGACTTTTGGGGGGGTACCGATAAACTCATCTTT.

This clone has a handful of counts. This rearrangement joins TRDV1 to TRDJ1; D is perhaps TRDD2 (5 bases). Trimming took 4 bases from V and 0 from J, leaving 21 bases between them. The CDR3 extends over 18 amino acids. CDR1 and CDR2 from the germline V gene are TSWWSYY and QGS. DNA of the CDR3: TGTGCTCTTGGGGGCCTTCTCCCGTACTGCCTCTACACCGATAAACTCATCTTT. This codes for CALGGLLPYCLYTDKLIF.

The V gene is TRDV1, the J gene TRDJ1, with 10 bases matching TRDD3. Per the germline V gene, CDR1 is TSWWSYY and CDR2 is QGS. J lost 0 bases, V lost 3 bases, and 19 bases had no gene match. The CDR3 consists of 21 residues. The CDR3, as DNA: TGTGCTCTTGGGGACGAGTGTAGGGGGGATACGCTGACCTGGTACACCGATAAACTCATCTTT. It specifies CALGDECRGDTLTWYTDKLIF.

The chain couples TRDV1 to TRDJ1, with D perhaps TRDD3 (5 bases). V gave up 9 bases and J gave up 0 bases, with 23 bases separating them. The CDR3 extends over 17 amino acids. Germline values: CDR1 TSWWSYY, CDR2 QGS. The CDR3 here is CALGKAYGYWYTDKLIF. CDR3 in DNA: TGTGCTCTGGGGAAGGCTTACGGCTACTGGTACACCGATAAACTCATCTTT.